This TCR beta chain was captured by sequencing in a study of graft-versus-host responses after intestinal transplantation (TCRdb year 2021). For the study in its entirety: The transplants that recipients received were multivisceral, liver-intestinal, or isolated intestinal. Every recipient was given anti-thymocyte globulin induction, followed by roughly 3 years of maintenance tacrolimus and steroids. Graft-versus-host and host-versus-graft alloreactive T cell clones were tracked in the graft, circulation and bone marrow after intestinal transplantation using bulk TCR-beta CDR3 sequencing. Alloreactive clones were identified by sequencing pre-transplant mixed lymphocyte reaction products and comparing them with unstimulated pre-transplant donor and recipient T cells. A cohort of 24 intestinal transplant recipients, including one retransplant, was enrolled, and a few patients lacking pretransplant specimens were excluded. A peak of at least 4% donor T cells among recipient peripheral blood mononuclear cells was the definition used for donor T cell macrochimerism. Rather than being sequenced by the commercial service, samples from three later patients were sequenced in-house on an Illumina MiSeq and processed with MiXCR. Paper-wide results and their limitations: Conclusions were limited by the relatively low number and heterogeneity of intestinal transplant patients. Early after transplant, declines in HvG clones were associated with peak levels of circulating GvH clones. High GvH to HvG T cell clonal ratios were observed in the allografts of patients with donor T cell macrochimerism. GvH clones were found in recipient bone marrow, and some of the GvH clones appeared earlier in ileal mucosa or blood, which is consistent with an intestinal mucosal origin.

Libraries were constructed by the immunoSEQ multiplex PCR assay. For most patients, genomic DNA was isolated using the Qiagen DNeasy Blood and Tissue Kit and was shipped frozen to Adaptive Biotechnologies for TCR sequencing. High-throughput TCR-beta CDR3 sequencing of genomic DNA from most patients was performed by Adaptive Biotechnologies. Concerning the study's data processing: TCR sequencing data for roughly 17 patients were retrieved from Adaptive's ImmunoSEQ software; three other patients were processed with MiXCR and VDJtools. CD4 versus CD8 sorting errors were corrected by removing sequences found in both subsets at a frequency ratio below 5:1. CDR3 nucleotide sequences shared by donor and recipient were removed because the origin of these sequences could not be assigned. Alloreactive clones required at least 2-fold expansion over unstimulated cells and minimum CFSE-low frequency of 0.002% (template counts) or 0.001% (read counts). Clones were considered mappable if detected in sequenced pre-transplant spleen, lymph node, or MLR CFSE-low populations of the donor or recipient. The cumulative frequency of alloreactive clones was calculated as a percentage of all sequences, weighted by copy number. This is the immuneACCESS table as TCRdb keeps it, with only in-frame sequences that have V and J called. A part of the clones is gone; compared with another copy, unresolved V genes explain less than half, and the rest is unexplained. That table gives V, J and clone size, and the DNA gave D and trimming. This sample has tens of thousands of clones in its table, and 90% to 95% of those were observed once. 2% to 2.5% of the sample comes from the top ten.

The V and J ends are trimmed by 1 base and 2 bases, leaving 11 bases between them. The CDR3 measures 15 amino acids from cysteine to phenylalanine. The read is trimmed to its CDR3 DNA, 45 bases read in frame from base 1. Taken from the germline V gene, the CDR1 and CDR2 loops are SGHAT and FQNNGV. This specimen's time point label, interpreted: cells obtained before transplantation from donor or recipient. CD3+CD4+ and CD3+CD8+ populations were FACS-sorted from unstimulated pre-transplant donor and recipient cells taken from spleen or lymph nodes. In the case of this clone: Its specific antigen is unknown. No base qualities exist here, and no much larger clone lies one base off it.

This TCR derives from a human donor who received an intestinal transplant. Sequences were derived from unstimulated CD8+ T cells sorted from spleen or lymph node cells, sampled before intestinal transplant. The sequence joins TRBV11-2 to TRBJ2-5; the best D guess is TRBD1, with 5 bases matching. The CDR3 region has the sequence CASSLVRQTQETQYF. The DNA is TGTGCCAGCAGCTTAGTGCGACAGACTCAAGAGACCCAGTACTTC. Beyond the CDR3, the reference TRBV11-2 and TRBJ2-5 genes provide the residues; the full variable domain reads: EAGVAQSPRYKIIEKRQSVAFWCNPISGHATLYWYQQILGQGPKLLIQFQNNGVVDDSQLPKDRFSAERLKGVDSTLKIQPAKLEDSAVYLCASSLVRQTQETQYFGPGTRLLVL.